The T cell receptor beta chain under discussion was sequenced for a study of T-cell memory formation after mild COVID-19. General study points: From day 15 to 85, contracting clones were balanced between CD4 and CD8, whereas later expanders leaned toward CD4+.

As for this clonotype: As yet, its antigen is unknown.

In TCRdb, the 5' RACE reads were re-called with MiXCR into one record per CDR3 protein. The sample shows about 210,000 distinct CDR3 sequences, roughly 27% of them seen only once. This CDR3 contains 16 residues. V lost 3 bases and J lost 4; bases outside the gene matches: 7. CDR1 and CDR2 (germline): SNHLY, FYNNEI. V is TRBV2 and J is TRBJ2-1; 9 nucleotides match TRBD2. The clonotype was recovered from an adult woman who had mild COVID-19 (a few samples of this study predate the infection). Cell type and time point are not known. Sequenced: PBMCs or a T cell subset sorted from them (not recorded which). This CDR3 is CASSDAGGTRYNEQFF. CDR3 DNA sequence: TGTGCCAGCAGTGACGCGGGGGGGACTAGATACAATGAGCAGTTCTTC.